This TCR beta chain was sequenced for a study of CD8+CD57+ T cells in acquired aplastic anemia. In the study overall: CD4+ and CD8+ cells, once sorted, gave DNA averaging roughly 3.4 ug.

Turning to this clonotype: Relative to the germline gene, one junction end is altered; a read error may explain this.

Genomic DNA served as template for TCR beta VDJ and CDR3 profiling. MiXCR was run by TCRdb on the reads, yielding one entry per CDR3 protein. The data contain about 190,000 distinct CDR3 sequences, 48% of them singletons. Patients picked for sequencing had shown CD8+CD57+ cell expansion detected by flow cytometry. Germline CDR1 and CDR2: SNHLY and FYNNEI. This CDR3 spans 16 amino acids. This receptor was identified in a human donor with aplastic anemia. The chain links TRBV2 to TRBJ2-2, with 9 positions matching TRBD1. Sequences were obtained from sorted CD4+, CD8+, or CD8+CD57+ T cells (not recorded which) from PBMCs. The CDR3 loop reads CASSQTGGSNTGELFF. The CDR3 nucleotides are TGTGCCAGCAGTCAGACAGGGGGGTCGAACACCGGGGAGCTGTTCTTC.